A single sample is the source of the 11 T cell receptor beta chains below, sequenced in a study of T cells in Graves' hyperthyroidism and ophthalmopathy. Amplification of TCR beta CDR3 regions was performed using RNA transcripts as template. The study used the HTBI primer set for a first-round RT-PCR of the TCR CDR3. MiXCR, applied by TCRdb to the multiplex PCR reads, yields one record per CDR3 protein. Of 550,000 to 600,000 distinct CDR3 sequences listed, around 45% were seen once; the top ten hold under 20%. The sequenced sample consisted of peripheral blood or thyroid tissue (not recorded which). These receptors originate from an adult woman with Graves' disease, either hyperthyroidism or ophthalmopathy (not recorded which).

The V and J genes are TRBV30 and TRBJ1-1; 8 positions agree with TRBD1. Germline CDR1 reads GTSNPN; CDR2 reads SVGIG (reference sequence). V gave up 1 base and J gave up 3 bases; unmatched junction bases: 10. This CDR3 is built from 16 residues. CDR3 loop: CAWSGGDRRAHTEAFF. As DNA, the CDR3 is TGTGCCTGGAGTGGGGGGGACAGGCGTGCTCACACTGAAGCTTTCTTT. The full variable domain, its missing parts supplied by reference TRBV30 and TRBJ1-1, is SQTIHQWPATLVQPVGSPLSLECTVEGTSNPNLYWYRQAAGRGLQLLFYSVGIGQISSEVPQNLSASRPQDRQFILSSKKLLLSDSGFYLCAWSGGDRRAHTEAFFGQGTRLTVV.

This clonotype is a singleton in its sample. The chain uses TRBV7-2 and TRBJ2-7; D is unresolved. V lost 5 bases, J lost 7 bases, and 15 bases lay in between. The CDR3 loop spans 13 amino acids. Germline CDR1 is SGHTA and CDR2 is FQGNSA. CDR3 amino acids: CASSPLFTGEQYF. The CDR3 DNA reads as TGTGCCAGCAGCCCTCTTTTCACCGGGGAGCAGTACTTC.

This clonotype appeared a few times. V usage is TRBV5-4 and J usage is TRBJ2-5; 11 positions match TRBD2. This CDR3 has 16 residues. Germline-derived CDR1 and CDR2 are SGHNT and YYREEE (reference sequence). J was trimmed by 5 bases and V by 1 base; bases with no gene match: 7. CDR3 in DNA: TGTGCCAGCAGCTTGATAGCGGGAGGGCCAGGGGAGACCCAGTACTTC. It encodes CASSLIAGGPGETQYF.

The sample holds many counts of this clonotype. The chain carries TRBV12-3 or TRBV12-4 and TRBJ1-5; 9 positions match TRBD1. J gave up 7 bases and V 6 bases, and 13 bases lay outside the gene matches. The length of the CDR3 is 16 residues. CDR3 nucleotide sequence: TGTGCCAGCAGCCCTATTGCACAGGGGGCCGGACAGCCCCAGCATTTT. Encoded protein: CASSPIAQGAGQPQHF.

The table lists this clonotype with many counts. This chain connects TRBV5-1 to TRBJ2-2; TRBD1 might be the D (5 bases). Germline V lookup: CDR1 SGHRS, CDR2 YFSETQ. V lost 5 bases, J lost 1 base, and 12 bases lay in between. This CDR3 contains 15 residues. Here the CDR3 DNA reads TGCGCCAGCAGTATGTTAGGGGTGAACACCGGGGAGCTGTTTTTT. Translating it yields CASSMLGVNTGELFF.

This clonotype was detected ten times or more. J is TRBJ2-7 and V is TRBV7-8; no firm D call. This CDR3 spans 14 amino acids. CDR1 and CDR2 (germline): SGHVS, FQNEAQ. V dropped 5 bases and J dropped 2 bases, with 13 bases sitting between them. CDR3 in amino acids: CASSPRREAYEQYF. The CDR3 DNA is TGTGCCAGCAGCCCCCGTAGGGAAGCCTACGAGCAGTACTTC.

The rearrangement joins TRBV25-1 to TRBJ2-7, with 7 bases aligning to TRBD1. This CDR3 has 12 residues. J gave up 0 bases and V 10 bases, and 3 bases lay outside the gene matches. CDR1 and CDR2 from the germline V gene are MGHDK and SYGVNS. The CDR3 DNA is TGTGCCACCGACAGGGTCTCCTACGAGCAGTACTTC. The encoded protein is CATDRVSYEQYF.

This clonotype was seen a handful of times. The chain recombines TRBV18 with TRBJ2-7, with TRBD1 matching 9 bases. Germline loops: CDR1 KGHSH, CDR2 LQKENI. The V gene end was trimmed by 5 bases and the J gene end by 6 bases; junction bases not matched to a gene: 17. The CDR3 sequence is 17 residues long. The CDR3 nucleotides are TGTGCCAGCTCATCCTGGGACAGGGACGGTGTTGTCGTCGAGCAGTACTTC. This gives the protein CASSSWDRDGVVVEQYF. The full variable domain, in which reference TRBV18 and TRBJ2-7 provide the parts outside the CDR3, is NAGVMQNPRHLVRRRGQEARLRCSPMKGHSHVYWYRQLPEEGLKFMVYLQKENIIDESGMPKERFSAEFPKEGPSILRIQQVVRGDSAAYFCASSSWDRDGVVVEQYFGPGTRLTVT.

At least ten counts were recorded for this clonotype. The rearrangement links TRBV10-1 to TRBJ2-7; D is undetermined. Trimming shortened V by 2 bases and J by 3 bases, and 8 bases separated the two germline ends. Germline-derived CDR1 and CDR2 are WNHNN and SYGVQD (reference sequence). The CDR3 consists of 13 residues. The CDR3 DNA is TGCGCCAGCAGTGAGGCAGGTGGCTACGAGCAGTACTTC. Amino acids: CASSEAGGYEQYF.

In its sample, this clonotype was seen many times. The chain is built from TRBV13 and TRBJ1-2, with 8 nucleotides matching TRBD1. The J segment lost 0 bases and the V segment lost 2 bases, leaving 5 bases of the junction unmatched. CDR1 is PRHDT and CDR2 is FYEKMQ in the germline V gene (reference sequence). The CDR3 contains 16 residues. The chain's CDR3 is CASSLNLRGPNYGYTF. The CDR3 nucleotides read TGTGCCAGCAGCTTAAACCTCAGGGGGCCTAACTATGGCTACACCTTC. The full variable domain, completed using reference TRBV13 and TRBJ1-2, is AAGVIQSPRHLIKEKRETATLKCYPIPRHDTVYWYQQGPGQDPQFLISFYEKMQSDKGSIPDRFSAQQFSDYHSELNMSSLELGDSALYFCASSLNLRGPNYGYTFGSGTRLTVV.

This clonotype has just a few counts. A read error may explain this, as a much larger clone is one base away. The V call is TRBV29-1, the J call TRBJ1-1; D may be TRBD1 (5 bases). Germline CDR1 is SQVTM and CDR2 is ANQGSEA. This CDR3 has 11 residues. Trimming left V 7 bases short and J 6 bases short, with 12 bases between. For the CDR3, the DNA is TGCAGCGCCGGGGCAGGGTCTGAAGCTTTCTTT. Translating it yields CSAGAGSEAFF.